This T cell receptor beta chain was documented in a study of regulatory T cells in long-lasting Graves disease. Study conclusions and caveats: Whereas new patients shared 1,000 or so public clonotypes, persistent patients shared more, at about 3,000.

Time point reported: persistent/refractory GD, antithyroid drugs over 5 years with positive TRAb. Following extraction of RNA from PBMCs, that RNA was used to make the TCR library. This CDR3 is 16 amino acids long. J lost 1 base, V lost 6 bases, and 9 bases had no gene match. CDR1 is ENHRY and CDR2 is SYGVKD in the germline V gene. Comment on this clonotype: Antigen specificity is unknown.

Building the TCR beta libraries relied on iRepertoire HTBI primers, and CDR3 regions underwent Arm-PCR. Original data processing: Samples revealed 50 to 70 TRBV and approximately 15 TRBJ segments. MiXCR, applied by TCRdb to the multiplex PCR reads, yields one record per CDR3 protein. These V and J calls are TCRdb output, not the study's own analysis. The sample holds around 500,000 distinct CDR3 sequences, less than 25% seen once. This clonotype was obtained from a female donor with Graves disease. This sequence joins TRBV10-3 and TRBJ2-7; 10 bases line up with TRBD2. The material was peripheral blood mononuclear cells (PBMCs), obtained when the disease was refractory, from a patient treated with antithyroid drugs. The chain's CDR3 is CAIRARVAGGSYEQYF. The CDR3 DNA reads TGTGCCATCAGGGCACGAGTAGCGGGAGGTTCCTACGAGCAGTACTTC.